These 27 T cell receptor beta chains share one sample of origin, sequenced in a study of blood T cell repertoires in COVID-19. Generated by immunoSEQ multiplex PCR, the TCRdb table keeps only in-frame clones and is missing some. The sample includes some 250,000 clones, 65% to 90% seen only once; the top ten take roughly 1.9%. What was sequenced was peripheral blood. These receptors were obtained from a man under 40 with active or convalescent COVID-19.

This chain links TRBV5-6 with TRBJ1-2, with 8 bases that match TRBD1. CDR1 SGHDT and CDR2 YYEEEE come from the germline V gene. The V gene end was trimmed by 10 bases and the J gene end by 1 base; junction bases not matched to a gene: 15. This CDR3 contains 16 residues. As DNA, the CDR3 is TGTGCCGGCGGACAGGGACAGAGCCTTGTTAACTATGGCTACACCTTC. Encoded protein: CAGGQGQSLVNYGYTF.

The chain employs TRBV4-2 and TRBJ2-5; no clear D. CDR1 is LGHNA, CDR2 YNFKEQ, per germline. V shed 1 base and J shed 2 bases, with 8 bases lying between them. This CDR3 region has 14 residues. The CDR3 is CASSQGFGQETQYF. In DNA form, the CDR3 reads TGTGCCAGCAGCCAAGGGTTCGGGCAAGAGACCCAGTACTTC.

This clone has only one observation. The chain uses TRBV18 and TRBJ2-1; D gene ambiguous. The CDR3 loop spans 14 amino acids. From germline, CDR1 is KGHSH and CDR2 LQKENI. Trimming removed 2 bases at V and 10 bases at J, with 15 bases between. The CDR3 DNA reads TGTGCCAGCTCACCATCCGGCATTTCAGGAGAGCAGTTCTTC. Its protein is CASSPSGISGEQFF.

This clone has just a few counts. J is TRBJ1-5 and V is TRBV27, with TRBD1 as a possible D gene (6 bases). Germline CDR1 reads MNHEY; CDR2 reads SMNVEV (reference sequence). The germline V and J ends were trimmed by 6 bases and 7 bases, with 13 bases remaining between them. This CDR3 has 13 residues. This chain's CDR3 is CASSHNRDQPQHF. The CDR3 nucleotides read TGTGCCAGCAGCCACAACAGGGACCAGCCCCAGCATTTT.

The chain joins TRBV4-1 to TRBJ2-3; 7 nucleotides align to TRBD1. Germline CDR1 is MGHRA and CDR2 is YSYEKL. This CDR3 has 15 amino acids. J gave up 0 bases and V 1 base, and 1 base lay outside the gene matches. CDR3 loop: CASSQGQGSTDTQYF. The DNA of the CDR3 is TGCGCCAGCAGCCAAGGACAGGGTAGCACAGATACGCAGTATTTT.

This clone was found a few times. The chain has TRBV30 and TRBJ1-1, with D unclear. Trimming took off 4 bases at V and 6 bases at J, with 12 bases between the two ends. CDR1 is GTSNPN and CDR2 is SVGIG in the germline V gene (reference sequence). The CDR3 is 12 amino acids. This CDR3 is CAWKTRHSEAFF. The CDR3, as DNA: TGTGCCTGGAAAACTCGACATTCTGAAGCTTTCTTT.

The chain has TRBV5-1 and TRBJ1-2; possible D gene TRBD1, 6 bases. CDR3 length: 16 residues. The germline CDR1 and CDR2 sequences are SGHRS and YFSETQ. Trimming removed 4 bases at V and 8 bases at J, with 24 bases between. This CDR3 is CASSQQARRGLEGYTF. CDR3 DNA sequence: TGCGCCAGCAGCCAACAAGCTCGCAGGGGATTGGAAGGCTACACCTTC.

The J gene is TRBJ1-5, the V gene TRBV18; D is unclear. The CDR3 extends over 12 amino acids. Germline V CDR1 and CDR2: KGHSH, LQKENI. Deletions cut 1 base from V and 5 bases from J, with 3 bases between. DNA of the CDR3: TGTGCCAGCTCACCACGCGATCAGCCCCAGCATTTT. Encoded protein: CASSPRDQPQHF.

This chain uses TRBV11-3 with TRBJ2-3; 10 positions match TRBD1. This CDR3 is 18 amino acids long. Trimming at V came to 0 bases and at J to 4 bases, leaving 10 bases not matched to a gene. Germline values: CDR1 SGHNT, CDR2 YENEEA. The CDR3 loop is CASSLDSTGTGVSDTQYF. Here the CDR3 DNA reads TGTGCCAGCAGCTTAGATTCAACCGGGACAGGGGTGTCAGATACGCAGTATTTT.

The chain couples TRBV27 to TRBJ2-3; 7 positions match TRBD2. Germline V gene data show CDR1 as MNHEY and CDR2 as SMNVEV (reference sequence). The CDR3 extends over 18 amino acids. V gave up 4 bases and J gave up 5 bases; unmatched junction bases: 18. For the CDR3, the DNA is TGTGCCAGCAGTTCACGTTGGGAGCGGGGTACGGTAATAGATACGCAGTATTTT. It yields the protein CASSSRWERGTVIDTQYF.

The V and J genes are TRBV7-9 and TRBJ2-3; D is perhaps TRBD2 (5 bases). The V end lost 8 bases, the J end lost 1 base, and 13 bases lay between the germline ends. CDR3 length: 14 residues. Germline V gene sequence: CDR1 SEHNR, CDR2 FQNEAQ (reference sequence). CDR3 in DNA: TGTGCCAGCGTTAGCGAAGCGGGCACAGATACGCAGTATTTT. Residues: CASVSEAGTDTQYF. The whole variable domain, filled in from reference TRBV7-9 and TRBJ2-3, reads DTGVSQNPRHKITKRGQNVTFRCDPISEHNRLYWYRQTLGQGPEFLTYFQNEAQLEKSRLLSDRFSAERPKGSFSTLEIQRTEQGDSAMYLCASVSEAGTDTQYFGPGTRLTVL.

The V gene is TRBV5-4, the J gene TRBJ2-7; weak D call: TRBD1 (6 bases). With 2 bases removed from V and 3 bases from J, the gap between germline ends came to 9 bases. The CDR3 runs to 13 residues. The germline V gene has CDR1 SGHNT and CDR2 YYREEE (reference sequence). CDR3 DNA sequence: TGTGCCAGCAGCTTTGACAGGAACTACGAGCAGTACTTC. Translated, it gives CASSFDRNYEQYF.

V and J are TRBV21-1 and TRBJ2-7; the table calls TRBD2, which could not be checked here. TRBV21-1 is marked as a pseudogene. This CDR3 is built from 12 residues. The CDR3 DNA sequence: TGTGCCAGCAGCAAACGCGGCTACGAGCAGTACTTC. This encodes CASSKRGYEQYF.

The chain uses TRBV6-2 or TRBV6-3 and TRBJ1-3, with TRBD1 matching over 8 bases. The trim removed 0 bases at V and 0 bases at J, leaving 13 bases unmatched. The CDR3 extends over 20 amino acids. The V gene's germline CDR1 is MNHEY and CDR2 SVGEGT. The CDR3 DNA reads TGTGCCAGCAGTTACTCGAAGCGGGACAGGACAACTCACTCTGGAAACACCATATATTTT. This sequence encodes CASSYSKRDRTTHSGNTIYF.

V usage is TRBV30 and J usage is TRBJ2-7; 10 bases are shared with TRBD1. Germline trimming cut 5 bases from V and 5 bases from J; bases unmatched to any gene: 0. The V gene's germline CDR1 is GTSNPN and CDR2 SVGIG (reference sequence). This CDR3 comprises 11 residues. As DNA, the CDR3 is TGTGCCTGGGGGACAGGGGACGAGCAGTACTTC. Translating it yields CAWGTGDEQYF.

The CDR3 reads CASSSVASGGEQYF. In DNA form, the CDR3 reads TGTGCCAGCAGCTCGGTGGCTAGCGGGGGGGAGCAGTACTTC. The chain has TRBV7-6 and TRBJ2-7, with TRBD2 identical over 11 bases. J gave up 7 bases and V 4 bases, and 6 bases lay outside the gene matches. Germline V gene lookup returns CDR1 SGHVS and CDR2 FNYEAQ. This CDR3 comprises 14 residues.

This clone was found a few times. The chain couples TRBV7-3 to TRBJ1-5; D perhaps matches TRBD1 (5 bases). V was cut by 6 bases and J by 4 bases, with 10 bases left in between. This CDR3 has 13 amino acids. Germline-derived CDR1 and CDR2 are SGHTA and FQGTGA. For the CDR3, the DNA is TGTGCCAGCAGTTTTGACAGAAATCAGCCCCAGCATTTT. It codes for CASSFDRNQPQHF.

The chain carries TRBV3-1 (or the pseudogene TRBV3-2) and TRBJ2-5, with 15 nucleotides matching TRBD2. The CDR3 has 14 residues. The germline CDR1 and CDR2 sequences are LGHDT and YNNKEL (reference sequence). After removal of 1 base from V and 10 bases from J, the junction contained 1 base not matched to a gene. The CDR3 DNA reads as TGTGCCAGCAGCCAAGGGACTAGCGGGGGGGTCCAGTACTTC. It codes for CASSQGTSGGVQYF.

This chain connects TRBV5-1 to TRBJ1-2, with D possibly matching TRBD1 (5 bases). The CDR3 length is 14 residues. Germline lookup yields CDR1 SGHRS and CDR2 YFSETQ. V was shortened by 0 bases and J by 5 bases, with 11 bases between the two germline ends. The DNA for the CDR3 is TGCGCCAGCAGCTTGGATTCGGGGGGATATGGCTACACCTTC. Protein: CASSLDSGGYGYTF.

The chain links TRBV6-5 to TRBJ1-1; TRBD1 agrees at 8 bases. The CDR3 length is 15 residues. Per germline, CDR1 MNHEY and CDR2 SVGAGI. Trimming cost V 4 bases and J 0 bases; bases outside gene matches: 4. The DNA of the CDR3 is TGTGCCAGCAGTTTTGCGGACAGGGTGAACACTGAAGCTTTCTTT. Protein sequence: CASSFADRVNTEAFF.

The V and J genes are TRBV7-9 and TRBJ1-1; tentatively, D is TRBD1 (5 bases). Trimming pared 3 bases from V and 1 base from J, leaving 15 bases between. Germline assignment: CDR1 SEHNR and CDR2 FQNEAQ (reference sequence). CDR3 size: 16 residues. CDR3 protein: CASSFPPEDRNTEAFF. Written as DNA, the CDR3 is TGTGCCAGCAGCTTCCCACCAGAAGACAGGAACACTGAAGCTTTCTTT.

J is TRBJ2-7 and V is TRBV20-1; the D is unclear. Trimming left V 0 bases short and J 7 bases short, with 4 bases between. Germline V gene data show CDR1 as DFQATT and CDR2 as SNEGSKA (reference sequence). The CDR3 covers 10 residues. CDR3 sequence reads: CSARDREQYF. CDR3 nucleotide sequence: TGCAGTGCTAGAGACAGGGAGCAGTACTTC.

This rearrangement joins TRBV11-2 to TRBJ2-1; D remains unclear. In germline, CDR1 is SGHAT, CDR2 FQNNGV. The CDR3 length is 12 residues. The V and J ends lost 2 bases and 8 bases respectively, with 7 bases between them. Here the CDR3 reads CASSLSVDEQFF. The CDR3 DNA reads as TGTGCCAGCAGCTTATCGGTAGATGAGCAGTTCTTC.

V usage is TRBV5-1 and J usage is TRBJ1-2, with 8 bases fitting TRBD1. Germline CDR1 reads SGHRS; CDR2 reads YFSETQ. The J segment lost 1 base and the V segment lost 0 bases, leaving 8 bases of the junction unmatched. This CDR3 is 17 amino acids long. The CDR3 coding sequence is TGCGCCAGCAGCTTGGCCCCAGGACAGGGAGGTAACTATGGCTACACCTTC. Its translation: CASSLAPGQGGNYGYTF.

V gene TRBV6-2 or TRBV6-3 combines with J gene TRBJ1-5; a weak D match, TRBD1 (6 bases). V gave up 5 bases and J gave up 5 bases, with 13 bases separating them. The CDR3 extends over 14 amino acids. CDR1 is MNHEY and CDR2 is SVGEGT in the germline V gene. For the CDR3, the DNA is TGTGCCAGCAGTCATTCTACAGGGTATCAGCCCCAGCATTTT. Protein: CASSHSTGYQPQHF.

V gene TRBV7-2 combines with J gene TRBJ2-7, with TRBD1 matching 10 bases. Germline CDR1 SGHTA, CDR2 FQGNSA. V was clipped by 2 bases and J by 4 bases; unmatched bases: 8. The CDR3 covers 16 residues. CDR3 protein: CASSLTGTGVVYEQYF. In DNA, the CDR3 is TGTGCCAGCAGCTTAACCGGGACAGGGGTAGTATACGAGCAGTACTTC.

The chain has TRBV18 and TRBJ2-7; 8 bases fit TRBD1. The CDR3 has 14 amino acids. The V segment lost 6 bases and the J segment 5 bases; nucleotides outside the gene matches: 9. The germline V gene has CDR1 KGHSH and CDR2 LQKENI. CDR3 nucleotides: TGTGCCAGCTCGAAGGGGACAGGCCACCACGAGCAGTACTTC. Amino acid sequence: CASSKGTGHHEQYF.